What follows are 22 T cell receptor beta chains derived from one specimen sequenced in a study of T cells expressing NK-cell markers. Using the 5' RACE reads, TCRdb records one entry per CDR3 protein without DNA. The sample table sets out 350,000 to 400,000 distinct CDR3 sequences. The sequencing sample was made of blood T cells: a sorted CD56 or NKG2C T cell subset, CD4+ or CD8+ T cells, or bulk PBMC T cells (not recorded which). The receptors derive from a woman aged 45-60 years in good health.

V gene TRBV12-3 or TRBV12-4 combines with J gene TRBJ2-1; without DNA, the TCRdb call of TRBD2 cannot be checked. This CDR3 is built from 14 residues. CDR3 region: CASSAGTRFREQFF.

The gene calls are TRBV19 and TRBJ1-2. The CDR3 consists of 17 residues. Per the germline V gene, CDR1 is LNHDA and CDR2 is SQIVND (reference sequence). CDR3 region: CASSIWKTAGENYGYTF.

This CDR3 reads CSARGDRGFLWEQFF. The chain uses TRBV20-1 and TRBJ2-1; TCRdb picks TRBD1, but there is no DNA to check that call. CDR3 size: 15 residues. The germline V gene has CDR1 DFQATT and CDR2 SNEGSKA (reference sequence).

This chain uses TRBV20-1 with TRBJ2-5; the D call of TRBD2 rests on TCRdb alone, since no DNA is present to check it. The germline V gene has CDR1 DFQATT and CDR2 SNEGSKA (reference sequence). This CDR3 is 17 amino acids long. This chain's CDR3 is CSALRGSSGYTQETQYF.

The chain uses TRBV29-1 and TRBJ1-1; TCRdb proposes TRBD1, but this gene call is untestable without DNA. The CDR3 length is 11 residues. In germline, CDR1 is SQVTM, CDR2 ANQGSEA. CDR3 residues: CSVSTGLEAFF.

J is TRBJ1-2 and V is TRBV12-3 or TRBV12-4. The CDR3 totals 16 residues. CDR3 protein: CASSLSGDPQEYGYTF.

This rearrangement joins TRBV27 to TRBJ2-3; TCRdb's D gene call, TRBD2, goes unchecked for lack of DNA. Germline V lookup: CDR1 MNHEY, CDR2 SMNVEV (reference sequence). This CDR3 has 16 residues. The CDR3 loop reads CASSTRTSGTEDTQYF.

The chain recombines TRBV4-1 with TRBJ2-7; absent DNA, TCRdb's TRBD2 call cannot be checked. Germline CDR1 MGHRA, CDR2 YSYEKL. The CDR3 contains 17 residues. The CDR3 spells CASSQVDSGRALYEQYF.

The rearrangement uses TRBV12-3 or TRBV12-4 and TRBJ2-4; TCRdb selects TRBD1, and the lack of DNA leaves this call unchecked. This CDR3 is 15 amino acids long. The CDR3 loop reads CATSKGVEAKNIQYF.

The CDR3 protein is CATSDRTGGSEKLFF. The chain couples TRBV24-1 to TRBJ1-4; TCRdb indicates TRBD1, and absent DNA this call remains unverified. CDR3 length: 15 amino acids. Germline V gene data show CDR1 as KGHDR and CDR2 as SFDVKD.

The rearrangement links TRBV10-2 to TRBJ2-7; the TRBD2 assignment by TCRdb is unverifiable without DNA. CDR1 is WSHSY, CDR2 SAAADI, per germline. The CDR3 length is 14 residues. This chain's CDR3 is CASRETSGIVEQYF.

The J gene is TRBJ2-1, the V gene TRBV9; lacking DNA, the TRBD2 call made by TCRdb goes unchecked. CDR1 is SGDLS, CDR2 YYNGEE, per germline. The CDR3 runs 19 residues. CDR3 amino acids: CASSPRPPSGTTPYNEQFF.

The chain links TRBV27 to TRBJ2-2; the TRBD2 assignment by TCRdb is unverifiable without DNA. Germline V CDR1 and CDR2: MNHEY, SMNVEV (reference sequence). The CDR3 totals 15 residues. CDR3 in amino acids: CASSRREFYTGELFF.

The chain uses TRBV12-3 or TRBV12-4 and TRBJ1-5; TCRdb's D gene call, TRBD1, goes unchecked for lack of DNA. The CDR3 extends over 15 amino acids. This chain's CDR3 is CASSRGRGEIQPQHF.

The genes are TRBV6-1 and TRBJ1-2; with no DNA, the TCRdb D assignment of TRBD1 cannot be verified. This CDR3 region has 15 residues. The germline gives CDR1 MNHNS, CDR2 SASEGT. The CDR3 region is CASSELGGGSGGYTF.

The V call is TRBV10-3, the J call TRBJ2-3; TCRdb picks TRBD2, but there is no DNA to check that call. Looked up from germline, CDR1 is ENHRY and CDR2 is SYGVKD. The CDR3 consists of 17 residues. The CDR3 sequence: CAISAWTSGTTTDTQYF.

This chain joins TRBV29-1 and TRBJ2-1. This CDR3 region has 13 residues. Germline-derived CDR1 and CDR2 are SQVTM and ANQGSEA. This chain's CDR3 is CSVSSGLPNEQFF.

The chain couples TRBV29-1 to TRBJ2-1; with no DNA, the TCRdb D assignment of TRBD2 cannot be verified. The CDR3 loop spans 13 amino acids. Germline CDR1 SQVTM, CDR2 ANQGSEA. The CDR3 protein is CSVRTSTHNEQFF.

This CDR3 reads CASTVDDPNTGELFF. This rearrangement joins TRBV12-3 or TRBV12-4 to TRBJ2-2. The CDR3 is 15 amino acids.

V gene TRBV15 combines with J gene TRBJ2-1; the D call from TCRdb, TRBD2, cannot be confirmed without DNA. The germline V gene encodes CDR1 LNHNV and CDR2 YYDKDF (reference sequence). The CDR3 extends over 17 amino acids. The CDR3 sequence is CATSSPSDSGINNEQFF.

The rearrangement links TRBV2 to TRBJ2-2; lacking DNA, the TRBD1 call made by TCRdb goes unchecked. The CDR3 runs 14 residues. CDR1 is SNHLY and CDR2 is FYNNEI in the germline V gene. This CDR3 is CASSADRTPGELFF.

The V call is TRBV30, the J call TRBJ2-1; the D gene TCRdb calls, TRBD2, cannot be checked with no DNA. This CDR3 has 13 residues. Germline CDR1 and CDR2: GTSNPN and SVGIG (reference sequence). CDR3: CAWSNDYGDEQFF. Full variable domain (remainder filled in from reference TRBV30 and TRBJ2-1): SQTIHQWPATLVQPVGSPLSLECTVEGTSNPNLYWYRQAAGRGLQLLFYSVGIGQISSEVPQNLSASRPQDRQFILSSKKLLLSDSGFYLCAWSNDYGDEQFFGPGTRLTVL.